This section outlines one T cell receptor beta chain sequence together with its context. The data originate from a study of blood T cell repertoires in COVID-19. About the research overall: COVID-19 samples, acute and convalescent, were from the United States, Italy and Spain. T cells, B-cell-depleted T cells, or PBMCs supplied cDNA or gDNA.

Original processing notes: Estimation of nucleated cell counts was performed using reference gene primer amplification. The assay was immunoSEQ multiplex PCR, and TCRdb's table has in-frame clones only and misses some. The DNA was the basis for D and trimming; V, J and clone size are from that table. This repertoire shows 250,000 to 350,000 clones, around 87% found once; its top ten account for around 2.2%. Germline V gives CDR1 LNHNV, CDR2 YYDKDF (reference sequence). Trimming cost V 0 bases and J 2 bases, with 15 bases left between them. This CDR3 region has 17 residues. The specimen was peripheral blood. This clonotype originated in a woman between 50 and 59 years old who had recovered from COVID-19. The rearrangement joins TRBV15 to TRBJ2-3; tentative D call: TRBD2 (7 bases). CDR3 sequence (DNA): TGTGCCACCAGCAGAGATAAGGGGGGGCAGTACACAGATACGCAGTATTTT. This encodes CATSRDKGGQYTDTQYF.